Listed below are T cell receptor beta chains from one sample, sequenced in a study of blood T cell repertoires in COVID-19. Sequencing used immunoSEQ multiplex PCR; TCRdb keeps in-frame clones, though not all of them. Counted here are tens of thousands of clones, around 83% occurring once; the ten biggest clones make up about 6%. The specimen sequenced was peripheral blood. The receptors were sampled from an older woman with acute or convalescent COVID-19. The CDR3 runs from the conserved cysteine through the conserved F or W. D genes are given only for firm matches. Clone size is stated in some rows and not others, as once, few, many or a class when expanded.

V gene	J gene	CDR3 length	D gene	clone size	CDR3 DNA	CDR3 protein
TRBV20-1	TRBJ1-4	15	TRBD1	.	TGCAGTGCTAGTGGGACAGCAAAACTTAATGAAAAACTGTTTTTT	CSASGTAKLNEKLFF
TRBV6-1	TRBJ2-7	14	.	.	TGTGCCAGCAGTGAAGCGGACATCTCCTACGAGCAGTACTTC	CASSEADISYEQYF
TRBV7-2	TRBJ2-7	13	TRBD2	.	TGTGCCAGCAGCTTCTCGGGGGGAGGGGAGCAGTACTTC	CASSFSGGGEQYF
TRBV5-1	TRBJ2-1	17	TRBD2	.	TGCGCCAGCAGCTTCGAAGCGGGGGCCCTCTCCTACAATGAGCAGTTCTTC	CASSFEAGALSYNEQFF
TRBV21-1	TRBJ1-3	16	.	once	TGTGCCAGCAGCAAATTCAGGACAGGGTCTGGAAACACCATATATTTT	CASSKFRTGSGNTIYF
TRBV5-5	TRBJ2-1	15	.	few	TGTGCCAGCAGCTCGTCTCTAGCGACCCACAATGAGCAGTTCTTC	CASSSSLATHNEQFF
TRBV2	TRBJ1-5	13	TRBD1	many	TGTGCCAGCAGGGGACAGCTTAATCAGCCCCAGCATTTT	CASRGQLNQPQHF
TRBV6-1	TRBJ2-3	16	TRBD2	many	TGTGCCAGCAGTGAAGAGGTAGCGGGGAACACAGATACGCAGTATTTT	CASSEEVAGNTDTQYF
TRBV7-6	TRBJ2-3	13	.	.	TGTGCCAGCAGCTTACAAGCATTGGATACGCAGTATTTT	CASSLQALDTQYF
TRBV21-1	TRBJ2-3	17	.	few	TGTGCCAGCAGCAGAAAGCGAGGACAGGGGGCGACTGATACGCAGTATTTT	CASSRKRGQGATDTQYF
TRBV5-4	TRBJ1-1	15	.	.	TGTGCCAGCAGCTTGGATTCGGGCAGGAGGACTGAAGCTTTCTTT	CASSLDSGRRTEAFF
TRBV19	TRBJ1-6	16	.	.	TGTGCCAGTAGTATAGAGTCGGGACACTATAATTCACCCCTCCACTTT	CASSIESGHYNSPLHF
TRBV3-1/TRBV3-2	TRBJ2-3	17	TRBD2	.	TGTGCCAGCAGCCTCCGACTAGCGGGGACTAGCACAGATACGCAGTATTTT	CASSLRLAGTSTDTQYF
TRBV11-3	TRBJ2-1	12	.	.	TGTGCCAGCAGCCCCTCCAGCGATGAGCAGTTCTTC	CASSPSSDEQFF
TRBV19	TRBJ2-3	15	TRBD2	.	TGTGCCAGTAGTAACGGCGGGGGGGACACAGATACGCAGTATTTT	CASSNGGGDTDTQYF
TRBV7-2	TRBJ1-4	15	.	.	TGTGCCAGCAGCCGGGTAGCGGGGGGATCCGAAAAACTGTTTTTT	CASSRVAGGSEKLFF
TRBV5-1	TRBJ1-1	15	TRBD1	.	TGCGCCAGCAGCTCCGAAAGGGACAGGGCCACTGAAGCTTTCTTT	CASSSERDRATEAFF
TRBV6-5	TRBJ2-2	14	.	once	TGTGCCAGCAGGCCCGGACAGAACACCGGGGAGCTGTTTTTT	CASRPGQNTGELFF
TRBV9	TRBJ2-3	12	TRBD2	.	TGTGCCAGCAGCGTAGACGGCGGGGGACTGACGTTT	CASSVDGGGLTF
TRBV7-2	TRBJ2-1	12	.	.	TGTGCCAGCAGCTCCCAAGGGACAGAGCAGTTCTTC	CASSSQGTEQFF
TRBV19	TRBJ2-2	18	TRBD1	.	TGTGCCAGTAGTATAGGCCTCCAGGGGGCAATAACTGGCGGGGAGCTGTTTTTT	CASSIGLQGAITGGELFF
TRBV2	TRBJ2-3	14	TRBD1	.	TGTGCCAGCAATGGACAGGGGGGCACAGATACGCAGTATTTT	CASNGQGGTDTQYF
TRBV6-6	TRBJ1-4	16	.	few	TGTGCCAGCAGTATTGGACAGTCGGCAACTAATGAAAAACTGTTTTTT	CASSIGQSATNEKLFF
TRBV12-3/TRBV12-4	TRBJ1-3	13	.	.	TGTGCCAGCAGCACAGGGACAGGAAACACCATATATTTT	CASSTGTGNTIYF